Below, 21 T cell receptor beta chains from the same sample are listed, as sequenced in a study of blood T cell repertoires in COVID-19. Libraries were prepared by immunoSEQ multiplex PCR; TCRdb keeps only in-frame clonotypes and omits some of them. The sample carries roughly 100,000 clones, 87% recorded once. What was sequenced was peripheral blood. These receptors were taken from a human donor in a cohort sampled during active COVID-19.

CDR3 protein: CASSPHRGSGANVLTF. As DNA, the CDR3 is TGCGCCAGCAGCCCGCACAGGGGGTCTGGGGCCAACGTCCTGACTTTC. The gene calls are TRBV4-1 and TRBJ2-6; 8 nucleotides align to TRBD1. V gave up 4 bases and J gave up 1 base; unmatched junction bases: 3. The CDR3 sequence is 16 residues long. Germline V CDR1 and CDR2: MGHRA, YSYEKL.

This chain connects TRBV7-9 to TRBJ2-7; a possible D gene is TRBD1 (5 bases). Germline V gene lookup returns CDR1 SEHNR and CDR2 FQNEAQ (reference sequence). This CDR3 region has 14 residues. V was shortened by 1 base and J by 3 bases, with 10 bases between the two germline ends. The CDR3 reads CASSLGQGIYEQYF. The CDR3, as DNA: TGTGCCAGCAGCTTAGGTCAGGGAATCTACGAGCAGTACTTC.

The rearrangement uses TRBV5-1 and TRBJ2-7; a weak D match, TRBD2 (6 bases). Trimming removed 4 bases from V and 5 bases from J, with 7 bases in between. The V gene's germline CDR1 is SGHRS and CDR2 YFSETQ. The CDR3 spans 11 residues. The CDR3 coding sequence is TGCGCCAGCAGCGGGGGGAACGAGCAGTACTTC. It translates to CASSGGNEQYF.

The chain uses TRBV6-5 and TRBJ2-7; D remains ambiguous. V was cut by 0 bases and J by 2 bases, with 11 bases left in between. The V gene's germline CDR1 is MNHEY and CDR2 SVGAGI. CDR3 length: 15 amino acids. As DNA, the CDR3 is TGTGCCAGCAGTTACTCGGTAAGAGACACCTACGAGCAGTACTTC. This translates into CASSYSVRDTYEQYF.

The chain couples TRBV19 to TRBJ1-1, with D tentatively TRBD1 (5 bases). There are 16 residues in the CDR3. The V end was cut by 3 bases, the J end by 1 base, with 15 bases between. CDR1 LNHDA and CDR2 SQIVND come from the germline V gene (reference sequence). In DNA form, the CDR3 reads TGTGCCAGTAGTATTCCACAGGTCCTTCAGAACACTGAAGCTTTCTTT. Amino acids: CASSIPQVLQNTEAFF.

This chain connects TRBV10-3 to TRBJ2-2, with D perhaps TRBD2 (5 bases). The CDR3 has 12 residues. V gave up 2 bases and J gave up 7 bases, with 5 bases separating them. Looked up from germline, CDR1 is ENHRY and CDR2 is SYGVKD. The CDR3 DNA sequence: TGTGCCATCAGTGAGGAGGGCGGGGAGCTGTTTTTT. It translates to CAISEEGGELFF.

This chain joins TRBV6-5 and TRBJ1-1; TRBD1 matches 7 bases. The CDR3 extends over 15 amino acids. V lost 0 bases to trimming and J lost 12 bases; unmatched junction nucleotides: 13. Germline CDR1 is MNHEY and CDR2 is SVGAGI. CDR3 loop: CASSYSILDRSMTFF. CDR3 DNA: TGTGCCAGCAGTTACTCGATCTTGGACAGGAGCATGACTTTCTTT.

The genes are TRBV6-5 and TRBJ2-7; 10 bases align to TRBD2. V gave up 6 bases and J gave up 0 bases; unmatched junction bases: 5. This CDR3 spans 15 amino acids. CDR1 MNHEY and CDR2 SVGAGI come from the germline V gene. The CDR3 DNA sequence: TGTGCCAGCAGCCCACTAGCGGGGCCCTCCTACGAGCAGTACTTC. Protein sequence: CASSPLAGPSYEQYF.

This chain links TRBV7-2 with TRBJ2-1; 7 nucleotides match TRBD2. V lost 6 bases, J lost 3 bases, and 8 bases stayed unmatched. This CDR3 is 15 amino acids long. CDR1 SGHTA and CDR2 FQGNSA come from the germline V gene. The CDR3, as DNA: TGTGCCAGCAGGATGACTAGCTCTAACTACAATGAGCAGTTCTTC. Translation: CASRMTSSNYNEQFF.

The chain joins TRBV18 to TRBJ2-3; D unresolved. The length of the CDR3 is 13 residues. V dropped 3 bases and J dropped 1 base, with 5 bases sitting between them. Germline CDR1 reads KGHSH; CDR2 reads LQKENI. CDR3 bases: TGTGCCAGCTCACCCCCAGGCACAGATACGCAGTATTTT. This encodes CASSPPGTDTQYF.

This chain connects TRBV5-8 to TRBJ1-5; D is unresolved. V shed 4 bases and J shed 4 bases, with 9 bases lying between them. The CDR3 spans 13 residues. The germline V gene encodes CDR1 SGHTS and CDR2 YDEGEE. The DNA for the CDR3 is TGTGCCAGCAGCCTAAACGCTAATCAGCCCCAGCATTTT. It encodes CASSLNANQPQHF.

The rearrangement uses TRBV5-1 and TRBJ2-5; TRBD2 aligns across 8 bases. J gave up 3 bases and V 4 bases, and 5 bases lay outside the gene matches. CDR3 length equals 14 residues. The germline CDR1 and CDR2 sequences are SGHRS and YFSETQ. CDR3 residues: CASSRTGGEETQYF. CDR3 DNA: TGCGCCAGCAGCCGGACCGGGGGGGAAGAGACCCAGTACTTC. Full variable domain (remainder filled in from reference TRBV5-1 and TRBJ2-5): KAGVTQTPRYLIKTRGQQVTLSCSPISGHRSVSWYQQTPGQGLQFLFEYFSETQRNKGNFPGRFSGRQFSNSRSEMNVSTLELGDSALYLCASSRTGGEETQYFGPGTRLLVL.

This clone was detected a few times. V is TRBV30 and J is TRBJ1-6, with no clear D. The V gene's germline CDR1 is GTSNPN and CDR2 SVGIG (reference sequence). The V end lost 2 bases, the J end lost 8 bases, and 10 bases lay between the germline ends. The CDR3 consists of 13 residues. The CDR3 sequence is CAWSLQVDSPLHF. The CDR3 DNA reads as TGTGCCTGGAGTCTTCAGGTCGATTCACCCCTCCACTTT.

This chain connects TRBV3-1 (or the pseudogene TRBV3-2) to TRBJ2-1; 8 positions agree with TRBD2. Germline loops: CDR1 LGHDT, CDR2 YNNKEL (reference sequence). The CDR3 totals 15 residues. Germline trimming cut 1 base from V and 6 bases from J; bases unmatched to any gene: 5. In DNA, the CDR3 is TGTGCCAGCAGCCAAGGGGTTAGCGGGGCCAATGAGCAGTTCTTC. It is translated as CASSQGVSGANEQFF.

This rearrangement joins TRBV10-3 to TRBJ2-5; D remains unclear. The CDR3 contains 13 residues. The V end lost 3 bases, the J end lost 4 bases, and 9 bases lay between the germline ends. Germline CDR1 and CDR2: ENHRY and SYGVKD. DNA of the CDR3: TGTGCCATCAGTGAATCTGTTGTAGAGACCCAGTACTTC. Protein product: CAISESVVETQYF.

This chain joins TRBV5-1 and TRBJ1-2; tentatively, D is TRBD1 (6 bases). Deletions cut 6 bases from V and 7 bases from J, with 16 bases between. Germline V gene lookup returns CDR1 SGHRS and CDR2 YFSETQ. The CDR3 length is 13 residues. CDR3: CASTLGGGLGYTF. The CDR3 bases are TGCGCCAGCACCCTCGGGGGGGGGCTTGGCTACACCTTC.

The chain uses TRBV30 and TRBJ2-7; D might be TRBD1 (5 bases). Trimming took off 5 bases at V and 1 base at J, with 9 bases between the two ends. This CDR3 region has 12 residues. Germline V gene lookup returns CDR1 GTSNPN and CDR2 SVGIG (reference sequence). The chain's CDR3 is CAWGQGSYEQYF. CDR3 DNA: TGTGCCTGGGGCCAGGGATCCTACGAGCAGTACTTC.

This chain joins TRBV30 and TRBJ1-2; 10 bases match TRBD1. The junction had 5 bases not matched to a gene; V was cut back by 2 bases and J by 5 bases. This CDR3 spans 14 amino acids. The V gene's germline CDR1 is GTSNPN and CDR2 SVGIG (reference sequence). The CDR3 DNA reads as TGTGCCTGGAGTAGACAGGGGGCGCGTTATGGCTACACCTTC. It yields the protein CAWSRQGARYGYTF.

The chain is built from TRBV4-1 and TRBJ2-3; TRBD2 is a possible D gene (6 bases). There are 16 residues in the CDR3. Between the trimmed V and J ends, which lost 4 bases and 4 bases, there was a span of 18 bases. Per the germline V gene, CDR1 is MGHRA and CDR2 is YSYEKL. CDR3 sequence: CASSRRAGGESDTQYF. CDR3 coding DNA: TGCGCCAGCAGCCGAAGGGCCGGCGGGGAGTCAGATACGCAGTATTTT.

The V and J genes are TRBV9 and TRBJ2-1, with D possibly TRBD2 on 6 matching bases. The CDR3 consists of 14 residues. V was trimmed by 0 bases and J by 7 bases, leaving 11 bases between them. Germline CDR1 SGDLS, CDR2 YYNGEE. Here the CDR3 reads CASSVVASANEQFF. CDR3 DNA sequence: TGTGCCAGCAGCGTAGTGGCTAGCGCGAATGAGCAGTTCTTC.

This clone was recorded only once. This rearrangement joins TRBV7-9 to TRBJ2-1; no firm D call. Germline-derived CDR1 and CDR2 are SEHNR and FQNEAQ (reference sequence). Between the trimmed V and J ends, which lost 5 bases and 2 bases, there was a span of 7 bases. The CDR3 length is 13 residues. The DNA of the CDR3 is TGTGCCAGCAGCCCCCAGGCCTACAATGAGCAGTTCTTC. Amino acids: CASSPQAYNEQFF. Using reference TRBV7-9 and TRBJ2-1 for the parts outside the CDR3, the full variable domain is DTGVSQNPRHKITKRGQNVTFRCDPISEHNRLYWYRQTLGQGPEFLTYFQNEAQLEKSRLLSDRFSAERPKGSFSTLEIQRTEQGDSAMYLCASSPQAYNEQFFGPGTRLTVL.